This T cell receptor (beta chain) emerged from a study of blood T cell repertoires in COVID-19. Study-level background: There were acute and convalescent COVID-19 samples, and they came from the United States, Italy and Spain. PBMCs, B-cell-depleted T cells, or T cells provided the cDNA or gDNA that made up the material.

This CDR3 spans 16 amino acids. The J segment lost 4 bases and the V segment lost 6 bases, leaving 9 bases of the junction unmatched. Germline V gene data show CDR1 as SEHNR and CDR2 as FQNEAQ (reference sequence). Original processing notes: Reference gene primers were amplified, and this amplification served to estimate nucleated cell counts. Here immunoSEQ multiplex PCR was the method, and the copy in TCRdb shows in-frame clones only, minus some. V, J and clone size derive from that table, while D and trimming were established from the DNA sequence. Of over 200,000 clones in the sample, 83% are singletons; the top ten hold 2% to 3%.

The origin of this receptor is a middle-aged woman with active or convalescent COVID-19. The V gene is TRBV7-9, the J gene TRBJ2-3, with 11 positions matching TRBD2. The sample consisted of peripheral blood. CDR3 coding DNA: TGTGCCAGCAGACCAGCTAGCGGGAGGACGGCAGATACGCAGTATTTT. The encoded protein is CASRPASGRTADTQYF.